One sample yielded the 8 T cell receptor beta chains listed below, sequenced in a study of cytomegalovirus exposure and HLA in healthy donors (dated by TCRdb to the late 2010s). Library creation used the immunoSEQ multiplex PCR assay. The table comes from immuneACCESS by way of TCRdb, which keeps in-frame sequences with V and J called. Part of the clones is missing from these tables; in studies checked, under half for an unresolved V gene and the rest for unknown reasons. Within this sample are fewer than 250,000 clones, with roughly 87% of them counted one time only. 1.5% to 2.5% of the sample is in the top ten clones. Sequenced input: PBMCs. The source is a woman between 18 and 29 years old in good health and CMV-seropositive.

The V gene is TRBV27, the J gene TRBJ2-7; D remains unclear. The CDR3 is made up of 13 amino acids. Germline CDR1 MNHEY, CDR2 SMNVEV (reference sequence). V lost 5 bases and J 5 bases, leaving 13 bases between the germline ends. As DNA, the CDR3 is TGTGCCAGCAGTCCCACTAACCCCCACGAGCAGTACTTC. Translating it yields CASSPTNPHEQYF.

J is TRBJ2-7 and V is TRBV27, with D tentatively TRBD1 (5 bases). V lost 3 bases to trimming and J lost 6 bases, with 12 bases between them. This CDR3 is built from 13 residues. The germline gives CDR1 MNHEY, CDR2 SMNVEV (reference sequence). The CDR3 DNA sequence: TGTGCCAGCAGTTTTAGGGGAATAGCCGAGCAGTACTTC. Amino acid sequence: CASSFRGIAEQYF.

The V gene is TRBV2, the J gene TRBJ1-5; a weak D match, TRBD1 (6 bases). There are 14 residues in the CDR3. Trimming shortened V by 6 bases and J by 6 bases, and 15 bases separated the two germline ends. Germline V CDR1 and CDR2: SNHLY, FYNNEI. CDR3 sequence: CASRAHRDGQPQHF. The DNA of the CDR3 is TGTGCCAGCAGAGCCCACAGGGATGGTCAGCCCCAGCATTTT.

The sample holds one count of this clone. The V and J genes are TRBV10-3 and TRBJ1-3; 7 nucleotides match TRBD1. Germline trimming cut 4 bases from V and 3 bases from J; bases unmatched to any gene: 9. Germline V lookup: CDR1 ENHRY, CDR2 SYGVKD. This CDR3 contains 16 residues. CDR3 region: CAISAVGTDFGNTIYF. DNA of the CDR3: TGTGCCATCAGTGCCGTCGGGACAGACTTTGGAAACACCATATATTTT.

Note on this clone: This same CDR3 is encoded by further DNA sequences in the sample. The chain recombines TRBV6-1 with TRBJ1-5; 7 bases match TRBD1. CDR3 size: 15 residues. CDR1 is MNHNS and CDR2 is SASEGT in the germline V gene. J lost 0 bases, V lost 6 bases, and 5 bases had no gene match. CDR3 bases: TGTGCCAGCAGCGTTACAGGGGATAGCAATCAGCCCCAGCATTTT. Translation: CASSVTGDSNQPQHF.

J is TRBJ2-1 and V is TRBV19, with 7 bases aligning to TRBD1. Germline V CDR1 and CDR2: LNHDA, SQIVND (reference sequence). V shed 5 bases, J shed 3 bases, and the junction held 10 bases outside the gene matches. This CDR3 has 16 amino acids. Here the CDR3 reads CASSPHFRDSYNEQFF. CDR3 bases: TGTGCCAGTAGTCCTCACTTCCGGGACAGCTACAATGAGCAGTTCTTC.

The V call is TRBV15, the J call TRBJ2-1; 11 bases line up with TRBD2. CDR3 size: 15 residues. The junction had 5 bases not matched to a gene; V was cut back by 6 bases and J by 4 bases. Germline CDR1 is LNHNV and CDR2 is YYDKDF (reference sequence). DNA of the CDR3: TGTGCCACCAGAGATGGGACTAGCGGTTACAATGAGCAGTTCTTC. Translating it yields CATRDGTSGYNEQFF.

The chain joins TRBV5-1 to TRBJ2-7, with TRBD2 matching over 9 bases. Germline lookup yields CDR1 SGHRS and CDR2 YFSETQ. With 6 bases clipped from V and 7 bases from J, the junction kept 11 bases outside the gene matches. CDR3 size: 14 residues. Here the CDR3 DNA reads TGCGCCAGCACCCAGGGCGGGAGGGCCAGAGAGCAGTACTTC. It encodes CASTQGGRAREQYF.